This paragraph covers one T cell receptor beta chain sequence. CDR3 size: 14 residues. Germline CDR1 and CDR2: MDHEN and SYDVKM. After removal of 5 bases from V and 10 bases from J, the junction contained 12 bases not matched to a gene. These data come from a study of human versus mouse CDR3 diversity and MHC coevolution. Some clones are missing from TCRdb's copy, which holds only in-frame ones; the method was immunoSEQ multiplex PCR. The sample carries about 81,000 clones, 93% recorded once. Material for sequencing was naive CD4+ T cells from blood. Documented subset: CD45RO-negative CD62L-positive naive CD4 T cells. This TCR derives from a person between 25 and 70 years old in good health. The rearrangement joins TRBV28 to TRBJ1-1, with TRBD1 identical over 8 bases. The CDR3: CASSTPGGYVAAFF. The CDR3 DNA reads TGTGCCAGCAGTACGCCAGGGGGCTATGTGGCAGCTTTCTTT.